Below are 29 T cell receptor beta chains sequenced from a single sample in a study of cytomegalovirus exposure and HLA in healthy donors. Only in-frame clones appear in the TCRdb table, and some are missing; sequencing was by immunoSEQ multiplex PCR. Seen here are 85,000 to 120,000 clones, roughly 95% observed once, and the top ten hold around 0.85%. The sequenced sample consisted of PBMCs. These receptors came from a woman under 30 in good health and CMV-seronegative.

The J gene is TRBJ2-3, the V gene TRBV9; the D is unclear. Germline-derived CDR1 and CDR2 are SGDLS and YYNGEE. The CDR3 consists of 12 residues. Deletions cut 7 bases from V and 0 bases from J, with 6 bases between. The CDR3: CASGPSTDTQYF. The DNA of the CDR3 is TGTGCCAGCGGGCCTAGCACAGATACGCAGTATTTT.

This clone was seen a single time. The chain couples TRBV4-2 to TRBJ2-1, with 8 positions matching TRBD2. Germline assignment: CDR1 LGHNA and CDR2 YNFKEQ. After removal of 2 bases from V and 0 bases from J, the junction contained 6 bases not matched to a gene. This CDR3 has 17 residues. The CDR3 loop reads CASSQQAGASSYNEQFF. In DNA, the CDR3 is TGTGCCAGCAGCCAACAAGCGGGGGCCAGCTCCTACAATGAGCAGTTCTTC.

The DNA for the CDR3 is TGTGCCAGCTCATCAGTGAACACTGAAGCTTTCTTT. The encoded protein is CASSSVNTEAFF. The rearrangement joins TRBV18 to TRBJ1-1; D gene uncertain. The CDR3 consists of 12 residues. With 5 bases removed from V and 0 bases from J, the gap between germline ends came to 4 bases. Germline CDR1 reads KGHSH; CDR2 reads LQKENI.

The chain uses TRBV9 and TRBJ1-2; D ambiguous. Trimming removed 0 bases from V and 3 bases from J, with 12 bases in between. The V gene's germline CDR1 is SGDLS and CDR2 YYNGEE. The CDR3 sequence is 15 residues long. The CDR3 loop reads CASSVAPTVDYGYTF. CDR3 nucleotides: TGTGCCAGCAGCGTAGCTCCCACAGTTGACTATGGCTACACCTTC.

This clone has only one observation. V is TRBV11-3 and J is TRBJ1-3, with a weak D call TRBD1 (5 bases). Germline V lookup: CDR1 SGHNT, CDR2 YENEEA. CDR3 size: 13 residues. Trimming took 5 bases from V and 9 from J, leaving 14 bases between them. CDR3 amino acids: CASSPGRTATIYF. Written as DNA, the CDR3 is TGTGCCAGCAGCCCAGGGAGGACTGCCACCATATATTTT.

The chain is built from TRBV5-4 and TRBJ2-7, with 7 bases fitting TRBD2. V shed 3 bases and J 1 base; nucleotides not matched to a gene: 1. Germline loops: CDR1 SGHNT, CDR2 YYREEE (reference sequence). The CDR3 runs to 13 residues. The CDR3 protein is CASSWTSSYEQYF. The DNA for the CDR3 is TGTGCCAGCAGCTGGACTAGTTCCTACGAGCAGTACTTC.

This chain connects TRBV4-1 to TRBJ1-2, with D unclear. Germline V gene data show CDR1 as MGHRA and CDR2 as YSYEKL. The V end was cut by 10 bases, the J end by 6 bases, with 12 bases between. This CDR3 comprises 11 residues. The CDR3 loop is CATRGSHGYTF. DNA of the CDR3: TGCGCCACCCGAGGGAGCCATGGCTACACCTTC.

The gene calls are TRBV7-2 and TRBJ2-7; 7 bases match TRBD2. This CDR3 comprises 14 residues. J was trimmed by 2 bases and V by 3 bases; bases with no gene match: 4. Per germline, CDR1 SGHTA and CDR2 FQGNSA. The CDR3 nucleotides read TGTGCCAGCAGCTTGGGGACTACAGCCTACGAGCAGTACTTC. It encodes CASSLGTTAYEQYF.

This clone was seen ten or more times. The chain links TRBV5-1 to TRBJ2-1; 7 positions agree with TRBD1. The CDR3 runs 15 residues. The V segment lost 1 base and the J segment 2 bases; nucleotides outside the gene matches: 3. Per germline, CDR1 SGHRS and CDR2 YFSETQ. The CDR3 DNA reads TGCGCCAGCAGCTTGTTACAGGGGACCTACAATGAGCAGTTCTTC. Protein: CASSLLQGTYNEQFF.

This chain links TRBV2 with TRBJ2-2; tentatively, D is TRBD1 (7 bases). Per germline, CDR1 SNHLY and CDR2 FYNNEI. V gave up 6 bases and J gave up 0 bases, with 14 bases separating them. The length of the CDR3 is 16 residues. CDR3 region: CASRKQGTSNTGELFF. For the CDR3, the DNA is TGTGCCAGCAGAAAACAGGGGACTTCGAACACCGGGGAGCTGTTTTTT.

The chain is built from TRBV10-3 and TRBJ2-5; the match to TRBD2 covers 7 bases. V shed 4 bases and J 0 bases; nucleotides not matched to a gene: 5. The germline V gene has CDR1 ENHRY and CDR2 SYGVKD. This CDR3 spans 15 amino acids. CDR3 in DNA: TGTGCCATCAGTGTGGGTAGCGGGTACCAAGAGACCCAGTACTTC. Protein: CAISVGSGYQETQYF.

The V and J genes are TRBV5-4 and TRBJ1-2, with D possibly matching TRBD1 (5 bases). The length of the CDR3 is 19 residues. Per the germline V gene, CDR1 is SGHNT and CDR2 is YYREEE (reference sequence). V was clipped by 1 base and J by 3 bases, with 25 bases between them. The CDR3 coding sequence is TGTGCCAGCAGCTTGCATTCCACGGCGTGGGGGGAAGCGGACTATGGCTACACCTTC. Amino acid sequence: CASSLHSTAWGEADYGYTF.

Details on this clone: An end of the junction does not agree with germline; a read error may underlie this. V gene TRBV7-6 combines with J gene TRBJ1-2; 7 bases map to TRBD1. This CDR3 has 13 amino acids. CDR1 SGHVS and CDR2 FNYEAQ come from the germline V gene. The CDR3 sequence: CASSEQSGQPFSF. DNA for the CDR3: TGTGCCAGCAGCGAGCAGTCGGGACAGCCCTTTTCCTTC.

This chain uses TRBV6-5 with TRBJ1-5, with 9 bases that match TRBD1. Looked up from germline, CDR1 is MNHEY and CDR2 is SVGAGI. The CDR3 has 14 residues. Unmatched junction bases numbered 3, after V lost 2 bases and J lost 7 bases. The CDR3: CASSYDRGGQPQHF. CDR3 nucleotides: TGTGCCAGCAGTTACGACAGGGGGGGCCAGCCCCAGCATTTT.

The chain combines TRBV4-1 with TRBJ1-2; TRBD1 aligns across 11 bases. CDR1 and CDR2 from the germline V gene are MGHRA and YSYEKL. The junction had 14 bases not matched to a gene; V was cut back by 3 bases and J by 8 bases. CDR3 size: 17 residues. The CDR3 spells CASSQTIADRGRVGYTF. The CDR3 nucleotides are TGCGCCAGCAGCCAGACCATTGCGGACAGGGGGCGAGTAGGCTACACCTTC.

The gene calls are TRBV19 and TRBJ1-2; 7 bases agree with TRBD1. This CDR3 is built from 15 residues. Looked up from germline, CDR1 is LNHDA and CDR2 is SQIVND (reference sequence). Trimming cost V 5 bases and J 3 bases; bases outside gene matches: 9. The CDR3 nucleotides are TGTGCCAGTAGTCGGGACAGTTCAGGGGACTATGGCTACACCTTC. Protein: CASSRDSSGDYGYTF.

Comments on this clone: Other DNA sequences from this sample encode an identical CDR3 as well. The gene calls are TRBV5-1 and TRBJ2-3; the match to TRBD1 covers 8 bases. The CDR3 is made up of 14 amino acids. Trimming at V came to 0 bases and at J to 3 bases, leaving 0 bases not matched to a gene. The germline gives CDR1 SGHRS, CDR2 YFSETQ. This chain's CDR3 is CASSLGTGTDTQYF. The CDR3 DNA sequence: TGCGCCAGCAGCTTGGGGACAGGGACAGATACGCAGTATTTT.

The V gene is TRBV7-6, the J gene TRBJ2-3; D is possibly TRBD2 (6 bases). The V gene's germline CDR1 is SGHVS and CDR2 FNYEAQ. V dropped 5 bases and J dropped 0 bases, with 12 bases sitting between them. This CDR3 has 15 amino acids. DNA for the CDR3: TGTGCCAGCAGCCCTTTCGGGACTAGCACAGATACGCAGTATTTT. This gives the protein CASSPFGTSTDTQYF. The whole variable domain, filled in from reference TRBV7-6 and TRBJ2-3, reads GAGVSQSPRYKVTKRGQDVALRCDPISGHVSLYWYRQALGQGPEFLTYFNYEAQQDKSGLPNDRFSAERPEGSISTLTIQRTEQRDSAMYRCASSPFGTSTDTQYFGPGTRLTVL.

The V and J genes are TRBV2 and TRBJ2-3; the D gene is possibly TRBD2 (6 bases). There are 14 residues in the CDR3. Trimming cost V 0 bases and J 8 bases, with 12 bases left between them. Germline V gives CDR1 SNHLY, CDR2 FYNNEI. CDR3 in amino acids: CASSEAETSGTQYF. In DNA, the CDR3 is TGTGCCAGCAGTGAAGCGGAGACTAGTGGTACGCAGTATTTT.

This rearrangement joins TRBV6-1 to TRBJ2-1, with 13 positions matching TRBD2. Trimming at V came to 5 bases and at J to 5 bases, leaving 6 bases not matched to a gene. This CDR3 has 16 residues. The germline V gene encodes CDR1 MNHNS and CDR2 SASEGT. CDR3 protein: CASSKDGTSGDNEQFF. CDR3 bases: TGTGCCAGCAGTAAAGACGGGACTAGCGGGGACAATGAGCAGTTCTTC.

CDR3: CASSLAGQLHGYTF. CDR3 sequence (DNA): TGTGCCAGCAGCTTGGCCGGACAGCTTCATGGCTACACCTTC. The chain uses TRBV5-4 and TRBJ1-2, with a weak D call TRBD1 (6 bases). Germline V gives CDR1 SGHNT, CDR2 YYREEE (reference sequence). This CDR3 has 14 amino acids. Trimming took off 0 bases at V and 6 bases at J, with 12 bases between the two ends.

V is TRBV4-3 and J is TRBJ1-1; no reliable D call. Germline values: CDR1 LGHNA, CDR2 YSLEER. The V and J ends lost 2 bases and 6 bases respectively, with 16 bases between them. The CDR3 is 15 residues long. CDR3 in amino acids: CASSQKLSGRPEAFF. The CDR3 nucleotides read TGCGCCAGCAGCCAAAAACTCTCGGGGAGACCTGAAGCTTTCTTT.

The J gene is TRBJ2-7, the V gene TRBV5-7, with 7 bases aligning to TRBD1. TRBV5-7 is sorted into the ORF group, with uncertain function. The CDR3 length is 14 residues. Unmatched junction bases numbered 8, after V lost 3 bases and J lost 5 bases. In nucleotides, the CDR3 is TGTGCCAGCAGCTGTACCGGGACAGCCCACGAGCAGTACTTC. Protein sequence: CASSCTGTAHEQYF.

The V call is TRBV4-1, the J call TRBJ1-5, with D uncertain. The CDR3 spans 13 residues. In germline, CDR1 is MGHRA, CDR2 YSYEKL. V lost 1 base and J lost 5, with 6 bases in between. The CDR3 sequence: CASSQAGDQPQHF. As DNA, the CDR3 is TGCGCCAGCAGCCAAGCCGGGGATCAGCCCCAGCATTTT.

This clone appeared a single time. V usage is TRBV9 and J usage is TRBJ2-3, with 9 bases identical to TRBD2. This CDR3 has 19 residues. Per the germline V gene, CDR1 is SGDLS and CDR2 is YYNGEE. V lost 0 bases to trimming and J lost 2 bases; unmatched junction nucleotides: 13. The CDR3 nucleotides read TGTGCCAGCAGCGTAGTTAGCGGGGGACCTTTAGGGTCCACAGATACGCAGTATTTT. Its translation is CASSVVSGGPLGSTDTQYF. Filled out from reference TRBV9 and TRBJ2-3, the complete variable domain reads DSGVTQTPKHLITATGQRVTLRCSPRSGDLSVYWYQQSLDQGLQFLIQYYNGEERAKGNILERFSAQQFPDLHSELNLSSLELGDSALYFCASSVVSGGPLGSTDTQYFGPGTRLTVL.

The V gene is TRBV27, the J gene TRBJ2-1; weak D call: TRBD2 (5 bases). The CDR3 runs to 14 residues. Trimming cost V 5 bases and J 6 bases, with 14 bases left between them. Germline V lookup: CDR1 MNHEY, CDR2 SMNVEV (reference sequence). The CDR3 DNA reads as TGTGCCAGCAGTCAATATACTAGTACCAATGAGCAGTTCTTC. Amino acids: CASSQYTSTNEQFF.

The chain couples TRBV10-3 to TRBJ1-2, with 7 bases lining up with TRBD1. There are 14 residues in the CDR3. The germline CDR1 and CDR2 sequences are ENHRY and SYGVKD. V was clipped by 6 bases and J by 4 bases; unmatched bases: 8. This chain's CDR3 is CAISGPGQSYGYTF. The CDR3 nucleotides are TGTGCCATCAGCGGACCGGGACAGTCCTATGGCTACACCTTC.

This clone was observed a single time. This chain joins TRBV10-3 and TRBJ1-6, with 7 bases lining up with TRBD1. Germline V gives CDR1 ENHRY, CDR2 SYGVKD. Unmatched junction bases numbered 10, after V lost 0 bases and J lost 5 bases. This CDR3 is 18 amino acids long. CDR3: CAISESSLRGRDNSPLHF. In nucleotides, the CDR3 is TGTGCCATCAGTGAGTCGAGTTTAAGGGGGCGCGATAATTCACCCCTCCACTTT.

The chain links TRBV6-5 to TRBJ2-7; TRBD1 aligns across 7 bases. Germline V gene sequence: CDR1 MNHEY, CDR2 SVGAGI. V was clipped by 0 bases and J by 5 bases; unmatched bases: 7. This CDR3 region has 15 residues. For the CDR3, the DNA is TGTGCCAGCAGTTACTCGAGTCTACAGGGGAACGAGCAGTACTTC. It is translated as CASSYSSLQGNEQYF.